This section outlines one T cell receptor beta chain sequence together with its context. The data were taken from a study of blood T cell repertoires in COVID-19. Across the whole study: Samples of COVID-19 (acute and convalescent) were obtained from the United States, Italy and Spain. Sources were T cells, B-cell-depleted T cells, or PBMCs; the material itself was cDNA or gDNA.

How the authors handled the data: The authors estimated nucleated cell counts from reference gene primer amplification. TCRdb keeps only in-frame clones here, not all; method: immunoSEQ multiplex PCR. V, J and clone size reflect that table, while D and trimming were determined from the DNA. The table records about 260,000 clones, roughly 85% of them present only once. The V gene end was trimmed by 6 bases and the J gene end by 6 bases; junction bases not matched to a gene: 7. CDR1 and CDR2 (germline): LNHDA, SQIVND (reference sequence). This CDR3 contains 14 residues. The V gene is TRBV19, the J gene TRBJ2-3, with 9 nucleotides matching TRBD2. This TCR derives from a human donor in a cohort sampled during active COVID-19. Specimen: peripheral blood. Written as DNA, the CDR3 is TGTGCCAGTAGATTAGCGGGAGTACGGGATACGCAGTATTTT. This gives the protein CASRLAGVRDTQYF.